Below, 25 T cell receptor beta chains from the same sample are listed, as sequenced in a study of low-dose radiotherapy and immunotherapy resistance in tumors. TRAV- and TRBV-specific primers were used for first-strand cDNA, which covered alpha and beta chains. Amplification, which lasted 20 to 25 PCR cycles, used a constant-region primer and V-primer adapter to amplify TCRs. TCRdb reprocessed the reads with MiXCR, giving one entry per CDR3 protein. This sample has about 7,900 distinct CDR3 sequences; over 60% occur once, and the top ten carry about 9%. Receptors were obtained from a human donor with advanced metastatic prostate, ovarian, gallbladder or colorectal cancer (not recorded which). This table probably holds off-target reads from a library built for another chain.

The chain links TRBV12-3 or TRBV12-4 to TRBJ2-3; 10 nucleotides align to TRBD1. The CDR3 runs 16 residues. With V trimmed by 4 bases and J by 5 bases, 9 bases remained unmatched. The CDR3 nucleotides read TGTGCCAGCAGTTACTCGACAGGGGGCAAAAAAGATACGCAGTATTTT. Protein: CASSYSTGGKKDTQYF.

The gene calls are TRBV4-2 and TRBJ2-2; no clear D gene. Germline CDR1 is LGHNA and CDR2 is YNFKEQ. Trimming shortened V by 4 bases and J by 4 bases, and 10 bases separated the two germline ends. The CDR3 loop spans 14 amino acids. The CDR3 sequence: CASSRTWGTGELFF. The CDR3, as DNA: TGTGCCAGCAGCCGAACATGGGGCACCGGGGAGCTGTTTTTT.

This rearrangement joins TRBV6-2 or TRBV6-3 to TRBJ1-1; 7 bases match TRBD1. Germline assignment: CDR1 MNHEY and CDR2 SVGEGT. Unmatched junction bases numbered 14, after V lost 7 bases and J lost 6 bases. This CDR3 spans 15 amino acids. The CDR3 DNA reads as TGTGCCAGCAACATACTTCCCAGGGGGGCAGCTGAAGCTTTCTTT. The encoded protein is CASNILPRGAAEAFF.

The chain has TRBV3-1 and TRBJ2-6; D not certain. Germline V gene data show CDR1 as LGHDT and CDR2 as YNNKEL (reference sequence). The CDR3 loop spans 16 amino acids. Trimming took off 4 bases at V and 0 bases at J, with 10 bases between the two ends. The CDR3 reads CASSRRQYSGANVLTF. DNA for the CDR3: TGTGCCAGCAGCCGCCGCCAGTACTCTGGGGCCAACGTCCTGACTTTC. Full variable domain (outside the CDR3, taken from reference TRBV3-1 and TRBJ2-6): DTAVSQTPKYLVTQMGNDKSIKCEQNLGHDTMYWYKQDSKKFLKIMFSYNNKELIINETVPNRFSPKSPDKAHLNLHINSLELGDSAVYFCASSRRQYSGANVLTFGAGSRLTVL.

V gene TRBV28 combines with J gene TRBJ2-7; possibly TRBD1 or TRBD2 for D (5 bases each). The CDR3 consists of 21 residues. The V end lost 6 bases, the J end lost 4 bases, and 37 bases lay between the germline ends. Germline V gene data show CDR1 as MDHEN and CDR2 as SYDVKM. The CDR3 sequence: CASRSRHERGRLPDWEYEQYF. The CDR3 region has the DNA TGTGCCAGCAGATCTAGGCATGAAAGGGGACGGCTTCCGGATTGGGAGTACGAGCAGTACTTC.

The chain joins TRBV14 to TRBJ2-5, with TRBD2 matching over 11 bases. The CDR3 has 17 amino acids. Trimming took 1 base from V and 4 from J; bases not matched to a gene: 8. Germline CDR1 and CDR2: SGHDN and FVKESK. For the CDR3, the DNA is TGTGCCAGCAGCCAAGTTCTTGGACTAGCGGGTGGAGAGACCCAGTACTTC. Amino acid sequence: CASSQVLGLAGGETQYF.

J is TRBJ1-1 and V is TRBV27, with a tentative D call TRBD1 (6 bases). Germline values: CDR1 MNHEY, CDR2 SMNVEV (reference sequence). This CDR3 is 14 amino acids long. V shed 2 bases and J shed 5 bases, with 12 bases lying between them. The CDR3 loop is CASSLTARGTEAFF. In nucleotides, the CDR3 is TGTGCCAGCAGTTTAACAGCGAGGGGGACTGAAGCTTTCTTT.

The DNA for the CDR3 is TGTGCCAGTCGACTGGGACTAGCGGGACCAGATACGCAGTATTTT. Amino acid sequence: CASRLGLAGPDTQYF. The chain recombines TRBV6-2 or TRBV6-3 with TRBJ2-3; 13 bases match TRBD2. Germline CDR1 MNHEY, CDR2 SVGEGT. The CDR3 has 15 amino acids. J was trimmed by 4 bases and V by 9 bases; bases with no gene match: 7.

The chain carries TRBV28 and TRBJ1-1; 8 bases match TRBD1. Germline trimming cut 7 bases from V and 5 bases from J; bases unmatched to any gene: 15. The CDR3 totals 16 residues. Per germline, CDR1 MDHEN and CDR2 SYDVKM. The CDR3 DNA sequence: TGTGCCAGCAACCGACCCCGCAGGGGGCGGAGGACTGAAGCTTTCTTT. As protein: CASNRPRRGRRTEAFF.

V gene TRBV5-5 combines with J gene TRBJ2-1, with 7 bases identical to TRBD2. The CDR3 covers 20 residues. Germline CDR1 reads SGHKS; CDR2 reads YYEKEE (reference sequence). J lost 1 base, V lost 3 bases, and 19 bases had no gene match. The CDR3 DNA sequence: TGTGCCAGCAGCTCGAGGGCCCTAGCGGTAACCCGGTGGTCCTACAATGAGCAGTTCTTC. Translation: CASSSRALAVTRWSYNEQFF.

The chain uses TRBV5-4 and TRBJ2-1; no definite D call. The CDR3 sequence is 12 residues long. From germline, CDR1 is SGHNT and CDR2 YYREEE (reference sequence). Trimming pared 4 bases from V and 4 bases from J, leaving 6 bases between. CDR3 region: CASSGIYNEQFF. The CDR3, as DNA: TGTGCCAGCAGCGGGATTTACAATGAGCAGTTCTTC.

This clonotype was detected only a few times. The rearrangement joins TRBV10-3 to TRBJ2-5; D not certain. Trimming took 3 bases from V and 2 from J, leaving 7 bases between them. The CDR3 contains 13 residues. Germline V gene data show CDR1 as ENHRY and CDR2 as SYGVKD. The DNA of the CDR3 is TGTGCCATCAGTGACAGGCCGCAAGAGACCCAGTACTTC. Translated, it gives CAISDRPQETQYF.

V is TRBV6-2 or TRBV6-3 and J is TRBJ2-1; TRBD2 aligns across 8 bases. Germline V gives CDR1 MNHEY, CDR2 SVGEGT. With V trimmed by 9 bases and J by 3 bases, 7 bases remained unmatched. This CDR3 spans 14 amino acids. CDR3 sequence (DNA): TGTGCCAGTAAGCCGGGACTAGACTACAATGAGCAGTTCTTC. This encodes CASKPGLDYNEQFF.

This clonotype appeared once. This chain joins TRBV2 and TRBJ2-4; D gene unclear. Trimming left V 6 bases short and J 0 bases short, with 6 bases between. The CDR3 has 13 amino acids. The V gene's germline CDR1 is SNHLY and CDR2 FYNNEI. CDR3 loop: CASRPIAKNIQYF. The DNA for the CDR3 is TGTGCCAGCAGACCGATAGCCAAAAACATTCAGTACTTC.

As for this clonotype: One end of the junction fails to match germline, which may point to a read error. DNA for the CDR3: TGTGCCAGCAGTCTTGACAGTTACGTACTGACTTTC. Translation: CASSLDSYVLTF. V gene TRBV12-3 or TRBV12-4 combines with J gene TRBJ2-6, with D possibly matching TRBD1 (5 bases). The CDR3 contains 12 residues.

This clonotype was counted only a few times. The chain couples TRBV5-5 to TRBJ1-2; tentative D call: TRBD1 (6 bases). Trimming left V 0 bases short and J 4 bases short, with 13 bases between. The CDR3 extends over 15 amino acids. Germline loops: CDR1 SGHKS, CDR2 YYEKEE (reference sequence). CDR3 region: CASSLDGGGGYGYTF. CDR3 coding DNA: TGTGCCAGCAGCTTGGATGGGGGCGGAGGCTATGGCTACACCTTC.

A remark on this clonotype: A read error may account for a junction end that differs from germline. CDR3 DNA sequence: TGTGCTTTCATGCATAACACCAATGCAGGCAAATCAACCTTT. Translating gives CAFMHNTNAGKSTF. V gene TRBV13 combines with J gene TRBJ1-6; no clear D. CDR1 and CDR2 from the germline V gene are PRHDT and FYEKMQ (reference sequence). The CDR3 extends over 14 amino acids.

J is TRBJ2-3 and V is TRBV4-1; 13 bases fit TRBD2. Germline values: CDR1 MGHRA, CDR2 YSYEKL. V gave up 3 bases and J gave up 5 bases; unmatched junction bases: 14. The CDR3 extends over 19 amino acids. CDR3 DNA sequence: TGCGCCAGCAGCCATCCCTTTCTGACTAGCGGGAGGAAGGGAGATACGCAGTATTTT. Translated, it gives CASSHPFLTSGRKGDTQYF.

The chain has TRBV29-1 and TRBJ2-1, with TRBD2 identical over 7 bases. The CDR3 contains 15 residues. V gave up 6 bases and J gave up 5 bases; unmatched junction bases: 13. CDR1 is SQVTM, CDR2 ANQGSEA, per germline. In nucleotides, the CDR3 is TGCAGCGTGGCCACTAGCGAAAGGAGGGACAATGAGCAGTTCTTC. Residues: CSVATSERRDNEQFF.

This sequence joins TRBV10-2 and TRBJ1-1; D may be TRBD1 (5 bases). CDR3 size: 13 residues. V lost 8 bases to trimming and J lost 1 base, with 11 bases between them. Germline CDR1 is WSHSY and CDR2 is SAAADI. CDR3 region: CASGTGKNTEAFF. The CDR3 DNA sequence: TGCGCCAGCGGGACGGGCAAGAACACTGAAGCTTTCTTT.

The V and J genes are TRBV5-1 and TRBJ1-1; D may be TRBD1 (6 bases). Looked up from germline, CDR1 is SGHRS and CDR2 is YFSETQ. The V end lost 4 bases, the J end lost 1 base, and 8 bases lay between the germline ends. The CDR3 is 13 amino acids. The CDR3 coding sequence is TGCGCCAGCAGCCGACAGGAGAACACTGAAGCTTTCTTT. Translating gives CASSRQENTEAFF.

This clonotype has just a few counts. The chain is built from TRBV10-3 and TRBJ2-7; no reliable D call. Per germline, CDR1 ENHRY and CDR2 SYGVKD. There are 16 residues in the CDR3. Trimming shortened V by 3 bases and J by 3 bases, and 18 bases separated the two germline ends. The CDR3 coding sequence is TGTGCCATCAGTGATCGAGAGTTCAGCGCCTACTACGAGCAGTACTTC. This codes for CAISDREFSAYYEQYF.

This chain joins TRBV12-3 or TRBV12-4 and TRBJ2-7; 10 bases align to TRBD2. CDR3 length equals 14 residues. The trim removed 8 bases at V and 3 bases at J, leaving 7 bases unmatched. CDR3 protein: CASSSSGRVYEQYF. The CDR3 DNA reads TGTGCCAGCTCTTCAAGCGGGAGGGTCTACGAGCAGTACTTC.

In the case of this clonotype: The junction shows a germline mismatch at one end, possibly a read error. This chain joins TRBV7-7 and TRBJ2-7, with a tentative D call TRBD2 (6 bases). The CDR3 consists of 13 residues. Germline V gene data show CDR1 as SSHAT and CDR2 as FNYEAQ (reference sequence). CDR3 nucleotide sequence: TGTGCTAGCAGCATCGAGGCCGGGGGCGAGCAGTACTTC. This sequence encodes CASSIEAGGEQYF.

The chain carries TRBV6-4 and TRBJ2-7; D remains ambiguous. Trimming pared 6 bases from V and 0 bases from J, leaving 12 bases between. Germline assignment: CDR1 MRHNA and CDR2 SNTAGT. This CDR3 contains 14 residues. The CDR3 here is CASRLISFSYEQYF. In DNA, the CDR3 is TGTGCCAGCAGGTTAATCAGCTTCTCCTACGAGCAGTACTTC.